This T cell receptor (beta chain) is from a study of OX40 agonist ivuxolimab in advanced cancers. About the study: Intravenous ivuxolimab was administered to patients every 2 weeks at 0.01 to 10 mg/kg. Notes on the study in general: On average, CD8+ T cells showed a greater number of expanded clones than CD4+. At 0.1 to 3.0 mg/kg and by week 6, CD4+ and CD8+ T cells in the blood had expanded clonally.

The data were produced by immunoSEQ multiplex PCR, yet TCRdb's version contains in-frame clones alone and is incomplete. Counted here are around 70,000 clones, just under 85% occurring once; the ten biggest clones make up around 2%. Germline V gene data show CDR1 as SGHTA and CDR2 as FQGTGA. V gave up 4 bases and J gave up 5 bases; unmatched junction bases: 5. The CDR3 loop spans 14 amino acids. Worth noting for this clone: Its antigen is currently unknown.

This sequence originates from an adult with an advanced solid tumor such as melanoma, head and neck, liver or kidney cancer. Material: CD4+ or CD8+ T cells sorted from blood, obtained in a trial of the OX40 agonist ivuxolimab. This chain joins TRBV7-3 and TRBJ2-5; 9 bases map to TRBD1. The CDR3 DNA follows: TGTGCCAGCAGCTCACAGGGGGCGCGGGAGACCCAGTACTTC. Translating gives CASSSQGARETQYF. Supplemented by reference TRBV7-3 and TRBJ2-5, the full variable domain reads GAGVSQTPSNKVTEKGKYVELRCDPISGHTALYWYRQSLGQGPEFLIYFQGTGAADDSGLPNDRFFAVRPEGSVSTLKIQRTERGDSAVYLCASSSQGARETQYFGPGTRLLVL.